The 24 T cell receptor beta chains below come from one sample, sequenced in a study of blood T cell repertoires in COVID-19. TCRdb's copy holds only in-frame clones and misses some; the assay was immunoSEQ multiplex PCR. The sample shows 130,000 to 150,000 clones, around four fifths of them seen only once. Sequencing input: peripheral blood. The source of these receptors is a human donor in a cohort sampled during active COVID-19.

The J gene is TRBJ2-3, the V gene TRBV11-3; TRBD1 is a possible D gene (6 bases). V was cut by 4 bases and J by 3 bases, with 11 bases left in between. The CDR3 has 14 amino acids. Germline V gene sequence: CDR1 SGHNT, CDR2 YENEEA. This CDR3 reads CASSSSRGTDTQYF. The CDR3 nucleotides are TGTGCCAGCAGCTCCTCCAGGGGTACAGATACGCAGTATTTT.

CDR3: CASSPAHSGANVLTF. The CDR3 DNA is TGTGCCAGCAGTCCTGCACACTCTGGGGCCAACGTCCTGACTTTC. This chain joins TRBV6-5 and TRBJ2-6; D remains unclear. The V end was cut by 5 bases, the J end by 0 bases, with 8 bases between. The CDR3 is 15 amino acids. From germline, CDR1 is MNHEY and CDR2 SVGAGI.

The gene calls are TRBV7-6 and TRBJ1-2, with a possible D match to TRBD1 (5 bases). The CDR3 extends over 15 amino acids. V lost 1 base and J lost 4, with 13 bases in between. Germline loops: CDR1 SGHVS, CDR2 FNYEAQ. CDR3 DNA: TGTGCCAGCAGCTTAGAGGCAGGGCCCACCTATGGCTACACCTTC. It specifies CASSLEAGPTYGYTF. Combining the CDR3 with reference TRBV7-6 and TRBJ1-2 gives the whole variable domain GAGVSQSPRYKVTKRGQDVALRCDPISGHVSLYWYRQALGQGPEFLTYFNYEAQQDKSGLPNDRFSAERPEGSISTLTIQRTEQRDSAMYRCASSLEAGPTYGYTFGSGTRLTVV.

The chain combines TRBV9 with TRBJ1-5, with TRBD1 as a possible D gene (5 bases). In germline, CDR1 is SGDLS, CDR2 YYNGEE. Trimming removed 0 bases from V and 3 bases from J, with 10 bases in between. This CDR3 contains 15 residues. This chain's CDR3 is CASSVAIGDNQPQHF. The CDR3 nucleotides are TGTGCCAGCAGCGTAGCGATAGGGGACAATCAGCCCCAGCATTTT.

The chain employs TRBV6-5 and TRBJ2-7, with D hard to call. The CDR3 extends over 15 amino acids. CDR1 and CDR2 (germline): MNHEY, SVGAGI. Deletions cut 7 bases from V and 3 bases from J, with 19 bases between. The CDR3 spells CASIPASRRIYEQYF. The CDR3 nucleotides read TGTGCCAGCATCCCGGCCAGCCGGCGGATCTACGAGCAGTACTTC.

The chain carries TRBV6-2 or TRBV6-3 and TRBJ2-1, with a weak D call TRBD2 (6 bases). Germline V gene data show CDR1 as MNHEY and CDR2 as SVGEGT. This CDR3 contains 16 residues. V lost 5 bases to trimming and J lost 8 bases, with 22 bases between them. This chain's CDR3 is CASSGQRQTEGHEQFF. DNA for the CDR3: TGTGCCAGCAGTGGGCAGCGCCAGACGGAGGGACATGAGCAGTTCTTC.

V and J are TRBV4-2 and TRBJ1-3, with 8 bases fitting TRBD1. The CDR3 length is 16 residues. After removal of 3 bases from V and 0 bases from J, the junction contained 4 bases not matched to a gene. The germline CDR1 and CDR2 sequences are LGHNA and YNFKEQ. The CDR3 DNA reads TGTGCCAGCAGCCAGGGACAGGCGGACTCTGGAAACACCATATATTTT. Encoded protein: CASSQGQADSGNTIYF.

The chain couples TRBV18 to TRBJ2-3, with D possibly matching TRBD1 (6 bases). Germline V gene lookup returns CDR1 KGHSH and CDR2 LQKENI. V lost 5 bases and J 0 bases, leaving 12 bases between the germline ends. This CDR3 comprises 15 residues. The CDR3 region is CASSKWGLSTDTQYF. The CDR3 coding sequence is TGTGCCAGCTCAAAATGGGGGCTTAGCACAGATACGCAGTATTTT. The full variable domain, completed using reference TRBV18 and TRBJ2-3, is NAGVMQNPRHLVRRRGQEARLRCSPMKGHSHVYWYRQLPEEGLKFMVYLQKENIIDESGMPKERFSAEFPKEGPSILRIQQVVRGDSAAYFCASSKWGLSTDTQYFGPGTRLTVL.

V usage is TRBV9 and J usage is TRBJ1-2, with D perhaps TRBD1 (6 bases). Trimming took 4 bases from V and 5 from J, leaving 15 bases between them. CDR1 is SGDLS and CDR2 is YYNGEE in the germline V gene. This CDR3 has 14 amino acids. CDR3 in amino acids: CASSPAGQSYGYTF. In nucleotides, the CDR3 is TGTGCCAGCAGCCCCGCCGGACAGTCATATGGCTACACCTTC.

The chain couples TRBV2 to TRBJ1-1; D is perhaps TRBD1 (6 bases). The CDR3 extends over 13 amino acids. V lost 8 bases, J lost 8 bases, and 18 bases lay in between. Germline V gene sequence: CDR1 SNHLY, CDR2 FYNNEI. CDR3 sequence: CASGRGQTGEAFF. The CDR3 nucleotides are TGTGCCAGCGGGCGGGGGCAGACGGGCGAAGCTTTCTTT.

The chain is built from TRBV12-3 or TRBV12-4 and TRBJ2-1; tentative D call: TRBD2 (6 bases). V dropped 7 bases and J dropped 10 bases, with 17 bases sitting between them. This CDR3 is built from 13 residues. In DNA form, the CDR3 reads TGTGCCAGCACTCGGGACGCGGGGAGAGAGCAGTTCTTC. Its translation is CASTRDAGREQFF.

The chain carries TRBV6-2 or TRBV6-3 and TRBJ1-5, with 11 bases fitting TRBD1. CDR3 length: 18 residues. V shed 6 bases and J 2 bases; nucleotides not matched to a gene: 12. In germline, CDR1 is MNHEY, CDR2 SVGEGT. CDR3 region: CASRPYPGQGGGNQPQHF. Here the CDR3 DNA reads TGTGCCAGCAGGCCTTACCCGGGACAGGGGGGGGGCAATCAGCCCCAGCATTTT.

The CDR3 coding sequence is TGCGCCAGCAGCCCCCGCTTGGGGGCAGACTATGGCTACACCTTC. As protein: CASSPRLGADYGYTF. The chain recombines TRBV5-1 with TRBJ1-2; weak D call: TRBD1 (6 bases). The CDR3 contains 15 residues. Germline V gives CDR1 SGHRS, CDR2 YFSETQ. Trimming shortened V by 4 bases and J by 3 bases, and 16 bases separated the two germline ends. Using reference TRBV5-1 and TRBJ1-2 for the parts outside the CDR3, the full variable domain is KAGVTQTPRYLIKTRGQQVTLSCSPISGHRSVSWYQQTPGQGLQFLFEYFSETQRNKGNFPGRFSGRQFSNSRSEMNVSTLELGDSALYLCASSPRLGADYGYTFGSGTRLTVV.

The chain combines TRBV9 with TRBJ2-1, with D possibly matching TRBD2 (7 bases). CDR3 length equals 15 residues. V lost 4 bases and J 7 bases, leaving 18 bases between the germline ends. Germline values: CDR1 SGDLS, CDR2 YYNGEE. The CDR3 is CASSSEGGPRNEQFF. CDR3 bases: TGTGCCAGCAGCTCAGAGGGGGGGCCGAGGAATGAGCAGTTCTTC.

V and J are TRBV4-2 and TRBJ2-3; 11 nucleotides match TRBD2. The CDR3 length is 16 residues. Germline values: CDR1 LGHNA, CDR2 YNFKEQ. J lost 5 bases, V lost 1 base, and 5 bases had no gene match. Here the CDR3 DNA reads TGTGCCAGCAGCCAAGCCTCTAGCGGGGGGCAAGATACGCAGTATTTT. Amino acids: CASSQASSGGQDTQYF.

The V call is TRBV9, the J call TRBJ2-2; 7 bases are shared with TRBD2. CDR1 and CDR2 from the germline V gene are SGDLS and YYNGEE. The CDR3 is 16 residues long. V lost 6 bases, J lost 5 bases, and 13 bases stayed unmatched. The CDR3 spells CASTLDPGGGTGELFF. The CDR3 region has the DNA TGTGCCAGCACCCTAGACCCGGGGGGTGGGACCGGGGAGCTGTTTTTT.

V gene TRBV14 combines with J gene TRBJ2-5, with a possible D match to TRBD1 (5 bases). The germline V gene has CDR1 SGHDN and CDR2 FVKESK. V was clipped by 0 bases and J by 3 bases, with 11 bases between them. The CDR3 spans 15 residues. The CDR3 nucleotides read TGTGCCAGCAGCCAAGAGGGGCAGTCTGAAGAGACCCAGTACTTC. It yields the protein CASSQEGQSEETQYF.

V usage is TRBV7-3 and J usage is TRBJ1-1; weak D call: TRBD1 (5 bases). Between the trimmed V and J ends, which lost 1 base and 0 bases, there was a span of 9 bases. CDR3 size: 15 residues. Germline CDR1 SGHTA, CDR2 FQGTGA. This chain's CDR3 is CASSLMGGLNTEAFF. The CDR3 nucleotides read TGTGCCAGCAGCTTAATGGGGGGACTGAACACTGAAGCTTTCTTT.

V is TRBV4-2 and J is TRBJ1-4, with 7 bases matching TRBD1. Looked up from germline, CDR1 is LGHNA and CDR2 is YNFKEQ. With 1 base clipped from V and 4 bases from J, the junction kept 12 bases outside the gene matches. CDR3 length: 18 amino acids. CDR3 sequence: CASSQGLGGTEGNEKLFF. The CDR3, as DNA: TGTGCCAGCAGCCAAGGTTTAGGAGGGACAGAGGGTAATGAAAAACTGTTTTTT.

The V call is TRBV9, the J call TRBJ1-2; 7 nucleotides line up with TRBD1. V was pared by 4 bases and J by 8 bases, with 14 bases of the junction left unmatched. The CDR3 runs to 15 residues. In germline, CDR1 is SGDLS, CDR2 YYNGEE. CDR3 sequence reads: CASSPRTGRGDGYTF. CDR3 nucleotides: TGTGCCAGCAGCCCACGGACAGGCCGAGGGGACGGCTACACCTTC.

The chain recombines TRBV27 with TRBJ1-5; D is unresolved. Trimming pared 3 bases from V and 0 bases from J, leaving 9 bases between. CDR3 length: 15 residues. The germline CDR1 and CDR2 sequences are MNHEY and SMNVEV (reference sequence). CDR3 in amino acids: CASSFKQYSNQPQHF. The CDR3 coding sequence is TGTGCCAGCAGTTTTAAACAGTATAGCAATCAGCCCCAGCATTTT.

This clone was found a few times. The rearrangement uses TRBV5-5 and TRBJ1-1; TRBD1 aligns across 8 bases. V lost 3 bases and J lost 6; bases outside the gene matches: 4. The CDR3 consists of 13 residues. From germline, CDR1 is SGHKS and CDR2 YYEKEE (reference sequence). The CDR3 protein is CASSWGGQAEAFF. As DNA, the CDR3 is TGTGCCAGCAGCTGGGGGGGACAGGCTGAAGCTTTCTTT.

Only one count was recorded for this clone. This rearrangement joins TRBV29-1 to TRBJ1-4; D is possibly TRBD1 (5 bases). The germline CDR1 and CDR2 sequences are SQVTM and ANQGSEA. The CDR3 consists of 11 residues. The V and J ends lost 7 bases and 8 bases respectively, with 11 bases between them. CDR3 coding DNA: TGCAGCGCCCGCCGGGGGGAAAAACTGTTTTTT. Encoded protein: CSARRGEKLFF.

The rearrangement links TRBV18 to TRBJ1-6, with 8 bases fitting TRBD1. CDR1 and CDR2 from the germline V gene are KGHSH and LQKENI. After removal of 3 bases from V and 7 bases from J, the junction contained 5 bases not matched to a gene. CDR3 length equals 15 residues. The CDR3 DNA reads as TGTGCCAGCTCACCGGTGACAGGGGAAAATTCACCCCTCCACTTT. It codes for CASSPVTGENSPLHF. The full variable domain, rest sourced from reference TRBV18 and TRBJ1-6, is NAGVMQNPRHLVRRRGQEARLRCSPMKGHSHVYWYRQLPEEGLKFMVYLQKENIIDESGMPKERFSAEFPKEGPSILRIQQVVRGDSAAYFCASSPVTGENSPLHFGNGTRLTVT.